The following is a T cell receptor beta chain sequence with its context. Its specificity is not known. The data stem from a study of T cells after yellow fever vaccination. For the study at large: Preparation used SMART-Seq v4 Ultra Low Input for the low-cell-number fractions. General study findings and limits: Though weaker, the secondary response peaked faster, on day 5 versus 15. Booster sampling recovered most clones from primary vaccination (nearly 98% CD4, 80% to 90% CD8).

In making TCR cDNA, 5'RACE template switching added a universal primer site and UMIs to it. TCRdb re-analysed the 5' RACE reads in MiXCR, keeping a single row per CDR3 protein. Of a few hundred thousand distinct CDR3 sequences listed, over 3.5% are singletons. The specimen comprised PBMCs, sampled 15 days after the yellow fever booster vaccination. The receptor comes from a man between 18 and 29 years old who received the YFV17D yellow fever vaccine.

CDR3 region: CASSLVGQGGNQPQHF. CDR3 in DNA: TGTGCCAGCAGCTTAGTTGGGCAGGGAGGCAATCAGCCCCAGCATTTT. The rearrangement uses TRBV7-2 and TRBJ1-5; a weak D match, TRBD1 (5 bases). The length of the CDR3 is 16 residues. Between the trimmed V and J ends, which lost 1 base and 2 bases, there was a span of 12 bases. Germline assignment: CDR1 SGHTA and CDR2 FQGNSA.